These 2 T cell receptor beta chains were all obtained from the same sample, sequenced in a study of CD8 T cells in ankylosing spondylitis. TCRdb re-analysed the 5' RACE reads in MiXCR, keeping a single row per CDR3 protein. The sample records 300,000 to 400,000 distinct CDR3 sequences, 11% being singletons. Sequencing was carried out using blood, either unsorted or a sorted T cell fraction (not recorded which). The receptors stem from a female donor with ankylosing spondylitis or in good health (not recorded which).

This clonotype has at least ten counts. CDR3 residues: CASSVHRPSAGTRGRTQYF. DNA of the CDR3: TGTGCCAGCAGTGTCCACCGCCCTTCCGCCGGGACTAGGGGAAGAACGCAGTATTTT. V and J are TRBV6-1 and TRBJ2-3, with 8 bases fitting TRBD2. J gave up 9 bases and V 4 bases, and 24 bases lay outside the gene matches. Germline CDR1 is MNHNS and CDR2 is SASEGT. This CDR3 comprises 19 residues.

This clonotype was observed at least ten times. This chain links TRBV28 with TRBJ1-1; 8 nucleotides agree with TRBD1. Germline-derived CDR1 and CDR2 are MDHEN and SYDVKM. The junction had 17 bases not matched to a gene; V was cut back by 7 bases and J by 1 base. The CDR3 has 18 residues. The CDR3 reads CASTALSDRVRGNTEAFF. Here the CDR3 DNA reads TGTGCCAGCACCGCCTTATCGGACAGGGTGAGAGGGAACACTGAAGCTTTCTTT. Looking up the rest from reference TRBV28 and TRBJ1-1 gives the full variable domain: DVKVTQSSRYLVKRTGEKVFLECVQDMDHENMFWYRQDPGLGLRLIYFSYDVKMKEKGDIPEGYSVSREKKERFSLILESASTNQTSMYLCASTALSDRVRGNTEAFFGQGTRLTVV.